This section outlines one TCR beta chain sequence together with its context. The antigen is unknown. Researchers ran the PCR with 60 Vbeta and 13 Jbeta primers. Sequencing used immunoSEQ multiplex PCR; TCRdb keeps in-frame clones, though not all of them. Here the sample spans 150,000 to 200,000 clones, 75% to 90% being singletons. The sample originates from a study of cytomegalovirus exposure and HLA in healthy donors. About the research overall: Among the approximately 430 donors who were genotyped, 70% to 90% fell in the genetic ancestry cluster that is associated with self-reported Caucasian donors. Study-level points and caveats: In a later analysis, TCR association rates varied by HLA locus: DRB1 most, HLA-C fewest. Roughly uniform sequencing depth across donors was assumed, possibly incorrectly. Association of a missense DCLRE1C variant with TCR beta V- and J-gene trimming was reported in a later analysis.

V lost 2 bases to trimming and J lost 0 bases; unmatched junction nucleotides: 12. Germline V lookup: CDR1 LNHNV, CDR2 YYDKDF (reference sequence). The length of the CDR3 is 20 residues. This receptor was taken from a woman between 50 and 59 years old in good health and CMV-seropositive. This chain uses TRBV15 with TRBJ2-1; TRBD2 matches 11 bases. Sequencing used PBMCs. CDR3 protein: CATSRPFSGGAPSSYNEQFF. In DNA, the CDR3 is TGTGCCACCAGCAGACCCTTTAGCGGGGGGGCCCCAAGCTCCTACAATGAGCAGTTCTTC.